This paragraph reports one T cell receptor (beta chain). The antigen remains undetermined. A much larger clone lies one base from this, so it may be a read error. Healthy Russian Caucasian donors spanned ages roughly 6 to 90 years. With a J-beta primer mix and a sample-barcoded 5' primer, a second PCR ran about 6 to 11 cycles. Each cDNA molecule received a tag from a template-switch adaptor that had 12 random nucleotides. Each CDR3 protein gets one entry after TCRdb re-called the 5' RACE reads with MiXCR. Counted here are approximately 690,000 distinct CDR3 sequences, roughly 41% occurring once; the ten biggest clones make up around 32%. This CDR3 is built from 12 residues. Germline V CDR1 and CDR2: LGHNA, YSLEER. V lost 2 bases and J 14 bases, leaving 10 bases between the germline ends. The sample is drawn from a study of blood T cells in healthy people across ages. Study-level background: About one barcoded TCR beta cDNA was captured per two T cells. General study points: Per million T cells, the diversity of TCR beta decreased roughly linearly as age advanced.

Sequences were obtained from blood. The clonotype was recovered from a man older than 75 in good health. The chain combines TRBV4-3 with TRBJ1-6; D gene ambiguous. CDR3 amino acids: CASSQNRGTLHF. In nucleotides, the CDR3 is TGCGCCAGCAGCCAAAATCGAGGCACCCTCCACTTT.